These 20 T cell receptor beta chains originate from one sample sequenced in a study of blood T cell repertoires in COVID-19. Produced via immunoSEQ multiplex PCR; TCRdb's table is partial and in-frame only. The data show about 71,000 clones, 82% seen once. Source material: peripheral blood. The receptors shown here come from an elderly woman with acute or convalescent COVID-19.

This clone has just one count. V gene TRBV7-9 combines with J gene TRBJ1-2; 9 positions match TRBD1. V lost 4 bases and J lost 3; bases outside the gene matches: 6. CDR1 SEHNR and CDR2 FQNEAQ come from the germline V gene (reference sequence). The CDR3 loop spans 15 amino acids. CDR3 in amino acids: CASSSTGGAYYGYTF. In nucleotides, the CDR3 is TGTGCCAGCAGCTCCACAGGGGGCGCTTACTATGGCTACACCTTC.

This chain connects TRBV5-4 to TRBJ2-6; no clear D. Trimming removed 4 bases from V and 2 bases from J, with 4 bases in between. The CDR3 is 13 residues long. Germline lookup yields CDR1 SGHNT and CDR2 YYREEE (reference sequence). CDR3 nucleotide sequence: TGTGCCAGCAGCGGCCCTGGGGCCAACGTCCTGACTTTC. It translates to CASSGPGANVLTF.

The V and J genes are TRBV6-5 and TRBJ2-3; D might be TRBD2 (6 bases). The length of the CDR3 is 14 residues. V lost 6 bases, J lost 5 bases, and 15 bases lay in between. The germline V gene has CDR1 MNHEY and CDR2 SVGAGI. CDR3: CASSAGTVRDTQYF. In nucleotides, the CDR3 is TGTGCCAGCAGCGCGGGGACTGTCCGAGATACGCAGTATTTT.

This clone was recorded only once. The V gene is TRBV18, the J gene TRBJ2-2; tentatively, D is TRBD2 (5 bases). Germline lookup yields CDR1 KGHSH and CDR2 LQKENI. This CDR3 has 12 residues. Trimming stripped 6 bases from V and 6 bases from J, with 8 bases between. In DNA form, the CDR3 reads TGTGCCAGCTCCCAGAGGGCCGGGGAGCTGTTTTTT. Its translation: CASSQRAGELFF.

The chain uses TRBV5-6 and TRBJ1-4; D is unclear. The CDR3 is 15 amino acids. CDR1 SGHDT and CDR2 YYEEEE come from the germline V gene. Trimming took off 0 bases at V and 8 bases at J, with 14 bases between the two ends. The CDR3 loop reads CASSLANVQREKLFF. The CDR3 DNA is TGTGCCAGCAGCTTGGCCAATGTCCAGAGGGAAAAACTGTTTTTT.

This clone turned up a few times. The chain combines TRBV6-1 with TRBJ2-5; 11 bases fit TRBD2. This CDR3 spans 17 amino acids. Germline-derived CDR1 and CDR2 are MNHNS and SASEGT. The trim removed 4 bases at V and 2 bases at J, leaving 9 bases unmatched. In nucleotides, the CDR3 is TGTGCCAGCAGTGCCCTTAGACTAGCGGGATTACAAGAGACCCAGTACTTC. The encoded protein is CASSALRLAGLQETQYF.

This clone has just a few counts. CDR3 in DNA: TGCAGCGTAGACAGGGGTAACACCGGGGAGCTGTTTTTT. Protein product: CSVDRGNTGELFF. The chain combines TRBV29-1 with TRBJ2-2; 8 nucleotides line up with TRBD1. From germline, CDR1 is SQVTM and CDR2 ANQGSEA. V shed 6 bases and J 2 bases; nucleotides not matched to a gene: 2. CDR3 length: 13 residues.

J is TRBJ2-1 and V is TRBV3-1 (or the pseudogene TRBV3-2); tentative D call: TRBD2 (6 bases). CDR3 length: 18 amino acids. CDR1 and CDR2 from the germline V gene are LGHDT and YNNKEL (reference sequence). Trimming left V 2 bases short and J 2 bases short, with 19 bases between. CDR3 bases: TGTGCCAGCAGCCAACGGACTAAAAGAGCGGTCCCCTACAATGAGCAGTTCTTC. It yields the protein CASSQRTKRAVPYNEQFF.

For the CDR3, the DNA is TGTGCCAGCAGTTTATCCCGAGGCAAAACTCCCTACGAGCAGTACTTC. Protein product: CASSLSRGKTPYEQYF. The gene calls are TRBV28 and TRBJ2-7; D ambiguous. CDR1 is MDHEN, CDR2 SYDVKM, per germline. This CDR3 has 16 amino acids. V was cut by 1 base and J by 2 bases, with 15 bases left in between. The whole variable domain, remainder taken from reference TRBV28 and TRBJ2-7, is DVKVTQSSRYLVKRTGEKVFLECVQDMDHENMFWYRQDPGLGLRLIYFSYDVKMKEKGDIPEGYSVSREKKERFSLILESASTNQTSMYLCASSLSRGKTPYEQYFGPGTRLTVT.

V usage is TRBV28 and J usage is TRBJ2-3; D ambiguous. Trimming took off 3 bases at V and 2 bases at J, with 9 bases between the two ends. The CDR3 totals 14 residues. The germline V gene encodes CDR1 MDHEN and CDR2 SYDVKM. The chain's CDR3 is CASSLGSSTDTQYF. Written as DNA, the CDR3 is TGTGCCAGCAGTTTGGGTAGCTCCACAGATACGCAGTATTTT.

As regards this clone: Within the sample, other DNA sequences also encode this same CDR3. V gene TRBV20-1 combines with J gene TRBJ2-5; D uncertain. The CDR3 has 11 amino acids. Looked up from germline, CDR1 is DFQATT and CDR2 is SNEGSKA (reference sequence). The V end lost 0 bases, the J end lost 4 bases, and 3 bases lay between the germline ends. The CDR3 loop is CSARDRETQYF. CDR3 sequence (DNA): TGCAGTGCTAGAGATCGAGAGACCCAGTACTTC.

The V and J genes are TRBV2 and TRBJ1-4; 8 bases are a match to TRBD1. Germline V gives CDR1 SNHLY, CDR2 FYNNEI. The CDR3 is made up of 15 amino acids. V shed 6 bases and J 4 bases; nucleotides not matched to a gene: 7. The CDR3 loop reads CASRHDRGLNEKLFF. The CDR3 DNA sequence: TGTGCCAGCAGGCACGACAGGGGCCTTAATGAAAAACTGTTTTTT.

This chain links TRBV7-8 with TRBJ2-5; 8 bases match TRBD2. Germline CDR1 SGHVS, CDR2 FQNEAQ. This CDR3 spans 13 amino acids. V trimming: 5 bases; J trimming: 5 bases; junction bases outside the gene matches: 4. The CDR3 sequence is CASSSREGETQYF. The CDR3 DNA follows: TGTGCCAGCAGCAGCCGGGAGGGTGAGACCCAGTACTTC.

V usage is TRBV27 and J usage is TRBJ1-1; D possibly corresponds to TRBD1 (6 bases). Germline V lookup: CDR1 MNHEY, CDR2 SMNVEV (reference sequence). Trimming shortened V by 2 bases and J by 4 bases, and 11 bases separated the two germline ends. The CDR3 covers 14 residues. The CDR3 sequence is CASSLRDIGTEAFF. CDR3 sequence (DNA): TGTGCCAGCAGTTTAAGGGACATCGGCACTGAAGCTTTCTTT.

The CDR3 DNA follows: TGTGCCAGCCTTCGTAGCGGAGCCGTTTACAATGAGCAGTTCTTC. Its translation: CASLRSGAVYNEQFF. The V gene is TRBV11-2, the J gene TRBJ2-1; possibly TRBD2 for D (6 bases). This CDR3 is 15 amino acids long. Trimming left V 8 bases short and J 4 bases short, with 18 bases between. The V gene's germline CDR1 is SGHAT and CDR2 FQNNGV. The full variable domain, its missing parts supplied by reference TRBV11-2 and TRBJ2-1, is EAGVAQSPRYKIIEKRQSVAFWCNPISGHATLYWYQQILGQGPKLLIQFQNNGVVDDSQLPKDRFSAERLKGVDSTLKIQPAKLEDSAVYLCASLRSGAVYNEQFFGPGTRLTVL.

The rearrangement uses TRBV6-4 and TRBJ2-1, with 10 bases lining up with TRBD2. V gave up 4 bases and J gave up 8 bases; unmatched junction bases: 5. The CDR3 covers 14 residues. Germline CDR1 MRHNA, CDR2 SNTAGT. CDR3 region: CASSGLAGADEQFF. The CDR3 DNA is TGTGCCAGCAGTGGCCTAGCGGGAGCGGATGAGCAGTTCTTC.

The J gene is TRBJ1-5, the V gene TRBV2, with 9 bases that match TRBD1. From germline, CDR1 is SNHLY and CDR2 FYNNEI. The CDR3 is made up of 15 amino acids. After removal of 1 base from V and 7 bases from J, the junction contained 5 bases not matched to a gene. The CDR3 sequence: CASSEGTGVWQPQHF. CDR3 DNA sequence: TGTGCCAGCAGTGAAGGGACAGGGGTGTGGCAGCCCCAGCATTTT.

This clone was picked up many times. The chain is built from TRBV5-1 and TRBJ2-7; D might be TRBD1 (6 bases). The CDR3 consists of 12 residues. With 4 bases removed from V and 6 bases from J, the gap between germline ends came to 11 bases. CDR1 SGHRS and CDR2 YFSETQ come from the germline V gene. The CDR3 DNA sequence: TGCGCCAGCAGCAGTGAGGGGGTCGAGCAGTACTTC. It yields the protein CASSSEGVEQYF.

The V gene is TRBV7-9, the J gene TRBJ2-1, with 11 bases fitting TRBD2. The ends lost 4 bases at V and 1 base at J; junction bases unmatched: 9. Germline CDR1 reads SEHNR; CDR2 reads FQNEAQ (reference sequence). This CDR3 is built from 18 residues. CDR3 loop: CASSSPQASGRSYNEQFF. In nucleotides, the CDR3 is TGTGCCAGCAGCTCTCCCCAGGCTAGCGGGAGGTCCTACAATGAGCAGTTCTTC.

This clone occurred once. CDR3 sequence: CASRSFGTLYNEQFF. The CDR3 bases are TGTGCCAGTAGATCGTTCGGTACCCTCTACAATGAGCAGTTCTTC. The chain employs TRBV19 and TRBJ2-1, with unresolved D. The CDR3 sequence is 15 residues long. The germline gives CDR1 LNHDA, CDR2 SQIVND (reference sequence). Trimming shortened V by 6 bases and J by 3 bases, and 15 bases separated the two germline ends. Variable domain in full (rest from reference TRBV19 and TRBJ2-1): DGGITQSPKYLFRKEGQNVTLSCEQNLNHDAMYWYRQDPGQGLRLIYYSQIVNDFQKGDIAEGYSVSREKKESFPLTVTSAQKNPTAFYLCASRSFGTLYNEQFFGPGTRLTVL.